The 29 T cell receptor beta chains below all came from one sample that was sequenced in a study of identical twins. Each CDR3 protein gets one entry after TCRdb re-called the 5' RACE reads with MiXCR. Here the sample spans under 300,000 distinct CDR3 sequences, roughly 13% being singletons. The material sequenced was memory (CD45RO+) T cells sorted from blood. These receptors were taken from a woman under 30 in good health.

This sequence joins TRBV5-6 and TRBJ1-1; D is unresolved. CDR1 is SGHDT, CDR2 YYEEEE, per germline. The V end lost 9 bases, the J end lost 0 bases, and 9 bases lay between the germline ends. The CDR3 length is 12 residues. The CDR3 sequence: CATGRMNTEAFF. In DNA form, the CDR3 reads TGTGCCACAGGTAGGATGAACACTGAAGCTTTCTTT. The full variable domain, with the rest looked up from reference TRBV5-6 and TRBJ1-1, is DAGVTQSPTHLIKTRGQQVTLRCSPKSGHDTVSWYQQALGQGPQFIFQYYEEEERQRGNFPDRFSGHQFPNYSSELNVNALLLGDSALYLCATGRMNTEAFFGQGTRLTVV.

The chain's CDR3 is CASSGQGRPYNEQFF. CDR3 sequence (DNA): TGTGCCAGCAGTGGACAGGGGCGGCCCTACAATGAGCAGTTCTTC. V gene TRBV2 combines with J gene TRBJ2-1; 8 bases are a match to TRBD1. V lost 4 bases and J lost 2; bases outside the gene matches: 4. This CDR3 is 15 amino acids long. CDR1 SNHLY and CDR2 FYNNEI come from the germline V gene. Complete variable domain (other parts from reference TRBV2 and TRBJ2-1): EPEVTQTPSHQVTQMGQEVILRCVPISNHLYFYWYRQILGQKVEFLVSFYNNEISEKSEIFDDQFSVERPDGSNFTLKIRSTKLEDSAMYFCASSGQGRPYNEQFFGPGTRLTVL.

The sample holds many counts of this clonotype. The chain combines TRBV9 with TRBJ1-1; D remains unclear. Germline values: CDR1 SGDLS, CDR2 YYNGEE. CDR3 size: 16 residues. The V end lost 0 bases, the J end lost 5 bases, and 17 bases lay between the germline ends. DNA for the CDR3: TGTGCCAGCAGCGTAGGAGCGGGAAATACGGGAACTGAAGCTTTCTTT. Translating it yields CASSVGAGNTGTEAFF.

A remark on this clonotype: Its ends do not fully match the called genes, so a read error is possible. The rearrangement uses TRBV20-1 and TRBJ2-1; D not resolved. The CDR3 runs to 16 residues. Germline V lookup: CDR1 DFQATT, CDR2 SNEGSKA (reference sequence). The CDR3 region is CCAREPGRFAYNEQFF. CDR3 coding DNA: TGCTGTGCTAGAGAACCCGGGCGTTTCGCCTACAATGAGCAGTTCTTC.

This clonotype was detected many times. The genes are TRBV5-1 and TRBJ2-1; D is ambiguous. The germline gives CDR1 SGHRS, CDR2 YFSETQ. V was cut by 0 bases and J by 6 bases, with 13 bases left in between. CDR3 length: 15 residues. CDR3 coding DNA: TGCGCCAGCAGCTTGGCAGCTAGTTGGGGCAATGAGCAGTTCTTC. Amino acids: CASSLAASWGNEQFF.

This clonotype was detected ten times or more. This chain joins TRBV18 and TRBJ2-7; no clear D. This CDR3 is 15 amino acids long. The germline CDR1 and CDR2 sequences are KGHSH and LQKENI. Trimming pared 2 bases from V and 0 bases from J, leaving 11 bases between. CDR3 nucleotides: TGTGCCAGCTCACCAATGGGTCGCAGCTCCTACGAGCAGTACTTC. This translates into CASSPMGRSSYEQYF.

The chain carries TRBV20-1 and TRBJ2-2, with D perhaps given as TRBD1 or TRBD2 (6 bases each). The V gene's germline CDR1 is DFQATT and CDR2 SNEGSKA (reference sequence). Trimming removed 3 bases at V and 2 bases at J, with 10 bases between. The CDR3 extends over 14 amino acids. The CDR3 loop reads CSARQGTNTGELFF. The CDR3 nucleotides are TGCAGTGCTAGGCAGGGGACTAACACCGGGGAGCTGTTTTTT.

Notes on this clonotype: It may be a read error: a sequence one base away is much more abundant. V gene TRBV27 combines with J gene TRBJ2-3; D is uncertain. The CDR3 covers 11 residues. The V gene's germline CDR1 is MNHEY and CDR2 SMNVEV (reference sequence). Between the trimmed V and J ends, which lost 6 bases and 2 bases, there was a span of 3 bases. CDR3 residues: CASRHTDTQYF. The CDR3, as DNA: TGTGCCAGCAGACACACAGATACGCAGTATTTT.

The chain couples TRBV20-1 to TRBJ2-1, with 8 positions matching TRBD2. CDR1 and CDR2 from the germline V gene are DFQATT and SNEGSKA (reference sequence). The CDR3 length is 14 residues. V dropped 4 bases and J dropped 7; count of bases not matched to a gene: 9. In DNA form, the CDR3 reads TGCAGTGCTATATCTCAGCGGGGGTTGAATGAGCAGTTCTTC. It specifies CSAISQRGLNEQFF.

This chain's CDR3 is CSAGRQGNTEAFF. CDR3 nucleotides: TGCAGTGCTGGCCGGCAGGGGAACACTGAAGCTTTCTTT. The chain recombines TRBV20-1 with TRBJ1-1, with D perhaps TRBD1 (5 bases). V lost 5 bases and J lost 1, with 11 bases in between. The CDR3 extends over 13 amino acids. Germline V CDR1 and CDR2: DFQATT, SNEGSKA (reference sequence).

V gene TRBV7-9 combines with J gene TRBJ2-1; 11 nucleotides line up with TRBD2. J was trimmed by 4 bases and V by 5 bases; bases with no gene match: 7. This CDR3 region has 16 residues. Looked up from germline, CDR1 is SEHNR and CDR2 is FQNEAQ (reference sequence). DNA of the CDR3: TGTGCCAGCAGCAACGCCGGGACTAGCGGTTACAATGAGCAGTTCTTC. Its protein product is CASSNAGTSGYNEQFF.

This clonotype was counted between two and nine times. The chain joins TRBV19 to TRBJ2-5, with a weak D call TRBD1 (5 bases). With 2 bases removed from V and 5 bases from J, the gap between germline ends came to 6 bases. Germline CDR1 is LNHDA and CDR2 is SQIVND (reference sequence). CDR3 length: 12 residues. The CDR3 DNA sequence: TGTGCCAGTAGTATACAGGGTGAGACCCAGTACTTC. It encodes CASSIQGETQYF.

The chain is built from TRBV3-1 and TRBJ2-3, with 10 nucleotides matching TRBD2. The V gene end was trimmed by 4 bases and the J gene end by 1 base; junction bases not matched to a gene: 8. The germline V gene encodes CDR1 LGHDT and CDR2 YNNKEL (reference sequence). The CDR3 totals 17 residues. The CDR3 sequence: CASSLRTSGGGTDTQYF. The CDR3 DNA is TGTGCCAGCAGCCTGAGGACGAGCGGGGGGGGCACAGATACGCAGTATTTT.

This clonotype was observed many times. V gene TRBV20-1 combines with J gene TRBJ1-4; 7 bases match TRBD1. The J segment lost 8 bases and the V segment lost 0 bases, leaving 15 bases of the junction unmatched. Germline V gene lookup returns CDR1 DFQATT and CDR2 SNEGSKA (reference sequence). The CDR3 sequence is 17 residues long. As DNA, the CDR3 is TGCAGTGCTAGAGATAAAAATTCAAGGGGGCTACGCGAAAAACTGTTTTTT. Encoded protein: CSARDKNSRGLREKLFF.

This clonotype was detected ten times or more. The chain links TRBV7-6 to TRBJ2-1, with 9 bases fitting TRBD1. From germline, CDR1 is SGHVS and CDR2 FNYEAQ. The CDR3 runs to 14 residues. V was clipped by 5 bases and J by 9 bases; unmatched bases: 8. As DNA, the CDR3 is TGTGCCAGCAGCGCCGGGACAGGGATATTTGAGCAGTTCTTC. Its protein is CASSAGTGIFEQFF.

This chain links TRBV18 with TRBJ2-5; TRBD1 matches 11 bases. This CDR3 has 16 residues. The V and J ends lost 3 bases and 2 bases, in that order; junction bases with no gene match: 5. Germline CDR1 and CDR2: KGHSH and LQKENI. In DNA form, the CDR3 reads TGTGCCAGCTCACCCCGGGACAGGGGGAATCAAGAGACCCAGTACTTC. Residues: CASSPRDRGNQETQYF.

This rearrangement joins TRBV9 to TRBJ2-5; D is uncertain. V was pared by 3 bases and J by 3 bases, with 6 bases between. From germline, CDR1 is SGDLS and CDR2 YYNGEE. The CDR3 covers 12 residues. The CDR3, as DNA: TGTGCCAGCAGCGCCTACGAAGAGACCCAGTACTTC. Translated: CASSAYEETQYF.

DNA of the CDR3: TGCAGCGTTCCACGGGGAGCGGGATACAATGAGCAGTTCTTC. Residues: CSVPRGAGYNEQFF. The V gene is TRBV29-1, the J gene TRBJ2-1; 7 nucleotides align to TRBD2. This CDR3 spans 14 amino acids. Germline-derived CDR1 and CDR2 are SQVTM and ANQGSEA. V lost 5 bases to trimming and J lost 4 bases; unmatched junction nucleotides: 8.

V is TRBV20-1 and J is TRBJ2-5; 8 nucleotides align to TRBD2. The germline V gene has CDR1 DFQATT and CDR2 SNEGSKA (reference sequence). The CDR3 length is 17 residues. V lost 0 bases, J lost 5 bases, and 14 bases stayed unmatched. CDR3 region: CSARDLPGRAVRETQYF. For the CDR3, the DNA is TGCAGTGCTAGAGATCTTCCCGGGAGGGCCGTCCGGGAGACCCAGTACTTC.

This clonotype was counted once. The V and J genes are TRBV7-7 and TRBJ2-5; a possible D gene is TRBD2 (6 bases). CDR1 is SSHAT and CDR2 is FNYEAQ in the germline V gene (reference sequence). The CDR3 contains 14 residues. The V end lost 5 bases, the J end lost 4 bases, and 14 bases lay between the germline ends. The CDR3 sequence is CASSAGGSGETQYF. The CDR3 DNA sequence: TGTGCCAGCAGCGCCGGAGGGTCCGGAGAGACCCAGTACTTC. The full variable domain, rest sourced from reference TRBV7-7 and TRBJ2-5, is GAGVSQSPRYKVTKRGQDVTLRCDPISSHATLYWYQQALGQGPEFLTYFNYEAQPDKSGLPSDRFSAERPEGSISTLTIQRTEQRDSAMYRCASSAGGSGETQYFGPGTRLLVL.

CDR3 sequence reads: CASSTLSGRSTDTQYF. For the CDR3, the DNA is TGTGCCAGCTCAACCTTATCGGGCAGGAGCACAGATACGCAGTATTTT. The rearrangement links TRBV18 to TRBJ2-3; D gene uncertain. Per the germline V gene, CDR1 is KGHSH and CDR2 is LQKENI. V dropped 5 bases and J dropped 0 bases, with 15 bases sitting between them. This CDR3 comprises 16 residues.

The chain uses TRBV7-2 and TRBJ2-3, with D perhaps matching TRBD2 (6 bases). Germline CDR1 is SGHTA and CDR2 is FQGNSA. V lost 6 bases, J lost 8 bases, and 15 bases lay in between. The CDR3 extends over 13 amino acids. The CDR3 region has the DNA TGTGCCAGCAGACAAGCCCAGGGAGGTACGCAGTATTTT. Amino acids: CASRQAQGGTQYF. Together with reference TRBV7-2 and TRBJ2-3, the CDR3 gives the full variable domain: GAGVSQSPSNKVTEKGKDVELRCDPISGHTALYWYRQSLGQGLEFLIYFQGNSAPDKSGLPSDRFSAERTGGSVSTLTIQRTQQEDSAVYLCASRQAQGGTQYFGPGTRLTVL.

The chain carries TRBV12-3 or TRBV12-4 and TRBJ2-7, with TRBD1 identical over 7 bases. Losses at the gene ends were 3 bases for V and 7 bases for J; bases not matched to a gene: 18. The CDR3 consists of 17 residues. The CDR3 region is CASSFQGWGQRSYEQYF. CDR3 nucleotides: TGTGCCAGCAGTTTTCAGGGGTGGGGACAGAGATCTTATGAGCAGTACTTC.

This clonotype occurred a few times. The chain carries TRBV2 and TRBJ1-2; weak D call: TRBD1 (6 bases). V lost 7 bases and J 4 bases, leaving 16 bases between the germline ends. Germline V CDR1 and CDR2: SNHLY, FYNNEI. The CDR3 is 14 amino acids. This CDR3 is CASNQEVRGYGYTF. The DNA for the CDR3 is TGTGCCAGCAATCAGGAGGTCAGGGGCTATGGCTACACCTTC.

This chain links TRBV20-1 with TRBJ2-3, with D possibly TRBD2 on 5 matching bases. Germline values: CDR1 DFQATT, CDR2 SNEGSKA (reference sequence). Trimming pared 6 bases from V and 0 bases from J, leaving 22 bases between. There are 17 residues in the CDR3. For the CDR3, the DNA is TGCAGTGCAGACAAAGTCGCGGGTGGAGGTAGCACAGATACGCAGTATTTT. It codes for CSADKVAGGGSTDTQYF.

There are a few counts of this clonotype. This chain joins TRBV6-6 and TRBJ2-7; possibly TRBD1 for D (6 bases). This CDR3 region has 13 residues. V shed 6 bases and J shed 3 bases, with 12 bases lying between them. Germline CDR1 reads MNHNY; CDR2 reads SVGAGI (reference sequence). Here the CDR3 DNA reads TGTGCCAGCAGCCGACAGGTCCTCTACGAGCAGTACTTC. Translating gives CASSRQVLYEQYF.

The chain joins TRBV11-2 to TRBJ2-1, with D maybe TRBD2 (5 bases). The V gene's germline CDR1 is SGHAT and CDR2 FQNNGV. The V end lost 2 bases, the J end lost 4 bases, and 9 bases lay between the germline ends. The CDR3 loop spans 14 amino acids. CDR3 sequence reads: CASSLIPGYNEQFF. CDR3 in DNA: TGTGCCAGCAGCTTAATTCCGGGATACAATGAGCAGTTCTTC.

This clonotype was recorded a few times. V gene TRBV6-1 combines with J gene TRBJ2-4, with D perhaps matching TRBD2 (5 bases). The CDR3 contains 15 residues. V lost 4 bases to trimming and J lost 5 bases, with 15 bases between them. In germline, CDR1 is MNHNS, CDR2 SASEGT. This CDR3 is CASSGRTVEENIQYF. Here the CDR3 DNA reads TGTGCCAGCAGTGGTCGGACCGTGGAGGAAAACATTCAGTACTTC.

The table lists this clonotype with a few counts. The CDR3 here is CASSQSYSGNTIYF. Written as DNA, the CDR3 is TGTGCCAGCAGCCAAAGCTACTCTGGAAACACCATATATTTT. This sequence joins TRBV3-1 and TRBJ1-3; D not resolved. V lost 2 bases, J lost 0 bases, and 5 bases lay in between. The CDR3 has 14 residues. From germline, CDR1 is LGHDT and CDR2 YNNKEL (reference sequence).